Each of the 9 T cell receptor beta chains below was sequenced from the same sample in a study of blood T cell repertoires in COVID-19. Measured with immunoSEQ multiplex PCR; TCRdb has only the in-frame clones, and not every one. Among 60,000 to 75,000 clones listed, approximately 86% were seen once. The sequenced sample consisted of peripheral blood. The receptors were sampled from a woman aged 55-75 years with acute or convalescent COVID-19.

This clone has a handful of counts. This chain connects TRBV4-1 to TRBJ1-3; D is unresolved. CDR1 and CDR2 (germline): MGHRA, YSYEKL. The CDR3 is 16 residues long. Trimming stripped 4 bases from V and 4 bases from J, with 17 bases between. CDR3 in amino acids: CASSRLSRDQGNTIYF. The CDR3, as DNA: TGCGCCAGCAGCCGCCTCTCGAGGGATCAAGGAAACACCATATATTTT.

V usage is TRBV5-1 and J usage is TRBJ2-7, with D uncertain. This CDR3 spans 14 amino acids. Germline assignment: CDR1 SGHRS and CDR2 YFSETQ. Trimming stripped 0 bases from V and 7 bases from J, with 14 bases between. In DNA, the CDR3 is TGCGCCAGCAGCTTGGAAAGCTTCTCCTTGGAGCAGTACTTC. Its protein is CASSLESFSLEQYF. Combining the CDR3 with reference TRBV5-1 and TRBJ2-7 gives the whole variable domain KAGVTQTPRYLIKTRGQQVTLSCSPISGHRSVSWYQQTPGQGLQFLFEYFSETQRNKGNFPGRFSGRQFSNSRSEMNVSTLELGDSALYLCASSLESFSLEQYFGPGTRLTVT.

The CDR3 DNA is TGTGCCAGCAGCTTGACCGGGACAGGATTTTCCCGAGAGACCCAGTACTTC. This encodes CASSLTGTGFSRETQYF. The genes are TRBV5-6 and TRBJ2-5; 8 bases fit TRBD1. Germline lookup yields CDR1 SGHDT and CDR2 YYEEEE. CDR3 length: 17 amino acids. With 1 base clipped from V and 4 bases from J, the junction kept 12 bases outside the gene matches.

This chain uses TRBV7-6 with TRBJ1-2; D is ambiguous. Looked up from germline, CDR1 is SGHVS and CDR2 is FNYEAQ. V dropped 1 base and J dropped 3 bases, with 9 bases sitting between them. This CDR3 has 14 residues. The CDR3 spells CASSLDETDYGYTF. CDR3 nucleotides: TGTGCCAGCAGCTTAGATGAAACGGACTATGGCTACACCTTC.

The V call is TRBV3-1 (or the pseudogene TRBV3-2), the J call TRBJ1-2; D is unclear. Germline CDR1 LGHDT, CDR2 YNNKEL (reference sequence). The CDR3 is 12 amino acids. The V end was cut by 6 bases, the J end by 7 bases, with 12 bases between. The CDR3 nucleotides read TGTGCCAGCAGGGAGGTACTGGGTGGCTACACCTTC. This codes for CASREVLGGYTF.

This chain links TRBV7-2 with TRBJ2-7; D is ambiguous. The germline CDR1 and CDR2 sequences are SGHTA and FQGNSA. The CDR3 covers 14 residues. V dropped 3 bases and J dropped 2 bases, with 11 bases sitting between them. The CDR3 sequence is CASSLRKGAYEQYF. In DNA, the CDR3 is TGTGCCAGCAGCTTGAGGAAAGGAGCCTACGAGCAGTACTTC. Using reference TRBV7-2 and TRBJ2-7 for the parts outside the CDR3, the full variable domain is GAGVSQSPSNKVTEKGKDVELRCDPISGHTALYWYRQSLGQGLEFLIYFQGNSAPDKSGLPSDRFSAERTGGSVSTLTIQRTQQEDSAVYLCASSLRKGAYEQYFGPGTRLTVT.

CDR3 DNA sequence: TGTGCCAGCAGCCAAGATTATCCAGGGTCTAGAGGCTACACCTTC. Amino acids: CASSQDYPGSRGYTF. The J gene is TRBJ1-2, the V gene TRBV4-2, with TRBD1 as a possible D gene (5 bases). This CDR3 has 15 amino acids. CDR1 is LGHNA, CDR2 YNFKEQ, per germline. V was cut by 0 bases and J by 8 bases, with 16 bases left in between.

The chain combines TRBV5-1 with TRBJ2-5; 9 bases are a match to TRBD1. V gave up 4 bases and J gave up 5 bases; unmatched junction bases: 9. The germline V gene has CDR1 SGHRS and CDR2 YFSETQ. The CDR3 extends over 15 amino acids. DNA for the CDR3: TGCGCCAGCAGCCCCTCGGACAGGGGTTGGGAGACCCAGTACTTC. Translating gives CASSPSDRGWETQYF.

This clone came up once. This chain connects TRBV6-5 to TRBJ1-6; tentative D call: TRBD1 (6 bases). CDR3 length equals 14 residues. The V gene lost 8 bases and the J gene lost 9 bases, with 17 bases spanning the gap. The V gene's germline CDR1 is MNHEY and CDR2 SVGAGI. CDR3 bases: TGTGCCAGCTTAAAAAACAGGGAGGGTTCACCCCTCCACTTT. Its protein product is CASLKNREGSPLHF.